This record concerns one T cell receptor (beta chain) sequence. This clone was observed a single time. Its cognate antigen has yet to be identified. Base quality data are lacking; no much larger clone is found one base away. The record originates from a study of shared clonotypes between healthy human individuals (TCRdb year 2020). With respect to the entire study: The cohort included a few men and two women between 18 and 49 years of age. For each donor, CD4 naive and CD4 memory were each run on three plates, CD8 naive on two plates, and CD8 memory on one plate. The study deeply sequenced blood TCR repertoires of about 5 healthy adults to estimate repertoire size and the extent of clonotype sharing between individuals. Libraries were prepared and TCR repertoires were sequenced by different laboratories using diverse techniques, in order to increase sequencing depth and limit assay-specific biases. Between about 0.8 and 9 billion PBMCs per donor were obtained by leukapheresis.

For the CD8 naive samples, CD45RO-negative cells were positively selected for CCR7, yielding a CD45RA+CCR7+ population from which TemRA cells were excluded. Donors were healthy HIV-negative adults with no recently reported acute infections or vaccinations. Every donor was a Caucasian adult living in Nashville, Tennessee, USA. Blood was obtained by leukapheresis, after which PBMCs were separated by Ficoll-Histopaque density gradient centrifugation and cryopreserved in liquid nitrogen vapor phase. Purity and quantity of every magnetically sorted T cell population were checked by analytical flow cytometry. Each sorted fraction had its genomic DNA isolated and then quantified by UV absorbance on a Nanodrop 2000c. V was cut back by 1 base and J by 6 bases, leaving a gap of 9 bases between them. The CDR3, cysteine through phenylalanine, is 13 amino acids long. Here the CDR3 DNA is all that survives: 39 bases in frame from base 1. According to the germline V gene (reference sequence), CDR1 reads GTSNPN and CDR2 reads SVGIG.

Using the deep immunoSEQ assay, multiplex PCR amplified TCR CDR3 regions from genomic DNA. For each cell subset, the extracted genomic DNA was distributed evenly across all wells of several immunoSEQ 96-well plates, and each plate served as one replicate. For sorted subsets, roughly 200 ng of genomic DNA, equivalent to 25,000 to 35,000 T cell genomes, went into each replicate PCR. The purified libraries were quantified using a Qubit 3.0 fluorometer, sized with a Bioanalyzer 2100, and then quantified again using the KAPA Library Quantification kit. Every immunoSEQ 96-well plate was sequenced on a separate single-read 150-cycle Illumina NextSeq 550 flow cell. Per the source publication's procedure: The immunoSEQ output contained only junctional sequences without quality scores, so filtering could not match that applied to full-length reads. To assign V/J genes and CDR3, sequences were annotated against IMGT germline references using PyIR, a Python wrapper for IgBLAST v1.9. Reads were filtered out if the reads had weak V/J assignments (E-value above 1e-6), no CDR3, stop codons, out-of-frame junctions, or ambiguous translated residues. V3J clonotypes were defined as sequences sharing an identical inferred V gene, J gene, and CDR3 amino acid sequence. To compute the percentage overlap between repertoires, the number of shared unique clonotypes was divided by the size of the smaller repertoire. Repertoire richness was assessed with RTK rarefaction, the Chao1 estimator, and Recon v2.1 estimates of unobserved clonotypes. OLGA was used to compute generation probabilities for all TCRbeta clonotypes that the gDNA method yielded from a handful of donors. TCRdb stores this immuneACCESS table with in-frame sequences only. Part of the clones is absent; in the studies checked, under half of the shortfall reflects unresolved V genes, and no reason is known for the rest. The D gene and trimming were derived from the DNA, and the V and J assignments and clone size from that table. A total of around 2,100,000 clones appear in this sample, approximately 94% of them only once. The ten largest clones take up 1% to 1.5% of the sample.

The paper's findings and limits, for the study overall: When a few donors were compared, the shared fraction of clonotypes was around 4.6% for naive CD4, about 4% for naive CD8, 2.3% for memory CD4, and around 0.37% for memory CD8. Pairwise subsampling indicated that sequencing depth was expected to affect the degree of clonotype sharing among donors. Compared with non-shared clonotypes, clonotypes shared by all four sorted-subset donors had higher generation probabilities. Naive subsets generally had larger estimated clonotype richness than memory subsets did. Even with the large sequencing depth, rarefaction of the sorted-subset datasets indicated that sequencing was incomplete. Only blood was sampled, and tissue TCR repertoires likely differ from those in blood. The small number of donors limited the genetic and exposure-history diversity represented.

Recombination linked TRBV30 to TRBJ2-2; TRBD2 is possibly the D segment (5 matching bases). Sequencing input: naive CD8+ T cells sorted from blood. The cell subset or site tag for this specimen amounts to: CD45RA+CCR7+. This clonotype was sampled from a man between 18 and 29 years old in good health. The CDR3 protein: CAWSANGAGELFF. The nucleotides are TGTGCCTGGAGTGCCAACGGGGCCGGGGAGCTGTTTTTT.